Included here is one T cell receptor beta chain sequence, with context. The sample comes from a study of blood T cells in healthy people across ages. With 3 bases clipped from V and 4 bases from J, the junction kept 13 bases outside the gene matches. This CDR3 comprises 16 residues. Germline values: CDR1 DFQATT, CDR2 SNEGSKA (reference sequence). PCR was performed a second time for roughly 7 to 11 cycles using a sample-barcoded 5' primer and a J-beta primer mix. TCRdb called the 5' RACE reads again in MiXCR, with one record for every CDR3 protein. Here the sample spans fewer than 1,200,000 distinct CDR3 sequences, approximately 25% being singletons. The same data also contributed to another study, on T cells of mothers and their children.

The sequenced material came from blood. The clonotype comes from a girl aged 2 to 10 in good health. The chain is built from TRBV20-1 and TRBJ1-1, with 8 bases that match TRBD1. CDR3: CSASSDRDFWGTEAFF. In DNA form, the CDR3 reads TGCAGTGCTAGTTCGGACAGGGACTTCTGGGGCACTGAAGCTTTCTTT.